These 27 T cell receptor beta chains share one sample of origin, sequenced in a study of blood T cells in healthy people across ages. Then a second PCR, running about 6 to 12 cycles, was carried out with a sample-barcoded 5' primer and a J-beta primer mix. TCRdb ran MiXCR on the 5' RACE reads and lists one entry per CDR3 protein. Of hundreds of thousands of distinct CDR3 sequences in the sample, over 40% were seen once. The sample consisted of blood. The receptor set was obtained from a woman older than 75 in good health.

V usage is TRBV7-8 and J usage is TRBJ1-5; a weak D match, TRBD1 (5 bases). The CDR3 is 16 amino acids. CDR1 and CDR2 from the germline V gene are SGHVS and FQNEAQ. V gave up 7 bases and J gave up 4 bases, with 20 bases separating them. CDR3 in amino acids: CASNPFRDRTNQPQHF. The CDR3 region has the DNA TGTGCCAGCAACCCCTTCCGAGACAGAACTAATCAGCCCCAGCATTTT.

This clonotype came up many times. The V gene is TRBV20-1, the J gene TRBJ2-3; D possibly corresponds to TRBD2 (5 bases). Per germline, CDR1 DFQATT and CDR2 SNEGSKA (reference sequence). This CDR3 has 15 residues. Trimming left V 3 bases short and J 0 bases short, with 13 bases between. Written as DNA, the CDR3 is TGCAGTGCTAGCGGGGTGAGGACTAGCACAGATACGCAGTATTTT. Its translation: CSASGVRTSTDTQYF.

This clonotype was counted ten times or more. The CDR3 region is CASSPQIRGDTQYF. CDR3 DNA sequence: TGTGCCAGCAGCCCCCAAATAAGAGGAGATACGCAGTATTTT. The chain carries TRBV7-2 and TRBJ2-3; D gene uncertain. In germline, CDR1 is SGHTA, CDR2 FQGNSA. The CDR3 spans 14 residues. V dropped 5 bases and J dropped 5 bases, with 14 bases sitting between them.

Notes on this clonotype: A much larger clone lies one base from this, so it may be a read error. This chain uses TRBV20-1 with TRBJ2-7, with D perhaps TRBD1 (5 bases). V was cut by 6 bases and J by 0 bases, with 12 bases left in between. This CDR3 is 13 amino acids long. Germline CDR1 reads DFQATT; CDR2 reads SNEGSKA (reference sequence). DNA of the CDR3: TGCAGTGCCGCGACAAGGGGCTCCTACGAGCAGTACTTC. Translating it yields CSAATRGSYEQYF.

The rearrangement joins TRBV29-1 to TRBJ1-2, with D possibly matching TRBD1 (5 bases). The CDR3 is 11 amino acids. Trimming stripped 8 bases from V and 8 bases from J, with 15 bases between. Per germline, CDR1 SQVTM and CDR2 ANQGSEA. CDR3 region: CSSRGGDGYTF. CDR3 in DNA: TGCAGCTCTAGAGGAGGGGACGGCTACACCTTC.

In this sample, this clonotype turned up once. The CDR3 DNA is TGTGCCAGCAGCGCCCGCCCGACAGGGGGCGTGAAGACCCAGTACTTC. Translation: CASSARPTGGVKTQYF. The chain combines TRBV7-2 with TRBJ2-5; 10 positions agree with TRBD1. Germline values: CDR1 SGHTA, CDR2 FQGNSA. The CDR3 loop spans 16 amino acids. Unmatched junction bases numbered 12, after V lost 5 bases and J lost 6 bases.

The chain joins TRBV20-1 to TRBJ2-1; 8 bases agree with TRBD1. V lost 3 bases, J lost 9 bases, and 7 bases stayed unmatched. CDR1 and CDR2 from the germline V gene are DFQATT and SNEGSKA (reference sequence). This CDR3 spans 13 amino acids. Written as DNA, the CDR3 is TGCAGTGCTAGTTGGACAGGGAAATGTGAGCAGTTCTTC. Residues: CSASWTGKCEQFF.

The chain has TRBV9 and TRBJ2-1, with 8 nucleotides matching TRBD2. The CDR3 spans 15 residues. J gave up 4 bases and V 2 bases, and 5 bases lay outside the gene matches. Germline V CDR1 and CDR2: SGDLS, YYNGEE. The CDR3 loop is CASSVALAGYNEQFF. CDR3 in DNA: TGTGCCAGCAGCGTGGCTCTAGCGGGTTACAATGAGCAGTTCTTC.

This clonotype came up many times. This chain connects TRBV28 to TRBJ1-2; D gene ambiguous. The CDR3 is 14 amino acids. Germline CDR1 MDHEN, CDR2 SYDVKM. The V end lost 4 bases, the J end lost 2 bases, and 11 bases lay between the germline ends. The CDR3 sequence is CASSYSTENYGYTF. CDR3 nucleotide sequence: TGTGCCAGCAGTTACTCTACAGAAAACTATGGCTACACCTTC.

The chain links TRBV5-1 to TRBJ2-3; 8 bases are a match to TRBD1. V lost 2 bases, J lost 1 base, and 9 bases stayed unmatched. This CDR3 has 17 residues. CDR1 is SGHRS and CDR2 is YFSETQ in the germline V gene. The CDR3 DNA sequence: TGCGCCAGCAGCTTCTCCCCAGGGGGCGCCGGCACAGATACGCAGTATTTT. Translation: CASSFSPGGAGTDTQYF.

This clonotype was counted once. The V and J genes are TRBV3-1 and TRBJ2-2, with D possibly called TRBD1 or TRBD2 (5 bases each). The CDR3 has 15 amino acids. Trimming cost V 0 bases and J 4 bases, with 9 bases left between them. Germline-derived CDR1 and CDR2 are LGHDT and YNNKEL (reference sequence). The CDR3 coding sequence is TGTGCCAGCAGCCAAGATATTGGGGGCACCGGGGAGCTGTTTTTT. This encodes CASSQDIGGTGELFF.

The chain employs TRBV7-6 and TRBJ1-2; D gene unclear. From germline, CDR1 is SGHVS and CDR2 FNYEAQ. This CDR3 has 17 residues. Trimming took off 4 bases at V and 3 bases at J, with 21 bases between the two ends. The CDR3 spells CASSSSRGAGVDYGYTF. The CDR3 DNA reads TGTGCCAGCAGCTCTTCCAGAGGTGCCGGAGTCGACTATGGCTACACCTTC.

This clonotype was picked up a small number of times. A much larger clone differs by one base, so this may be a read error. J is TRBJ2-3 and V is TRBV12-3 or TRBV12-4; D possibly corresponds to TRBD2 (6 bases). The CDR3 runs to 16 residues. V shed 4 bases and J shed 4 bases, with 18 bases lying between them. The chain's CDR3 is CASSSGGRGRADTQYF. The DNA of the CDR3 is TGTGCCAGCAGTTCTGGAGGGCGAGGGCGCGCAGATACGCAGTATTTT.

There are a few counts of this clonotype. This may be a read error: a much more frequent sequence differs by one nucleotide. The rearrangement links TRBV5-1 to TRBJ2-5, with 9 bases aligning to TRBD2. The germline V gene encodes CDR1 SGHRS and CDR2 YFSETQ. CDR3 length equals 15 residues. Unmatched junction bases numbered 13, after V lost 2 bases and J lost 11 bases. The CDR3, as DNA: TGCGCCAGCAGCTTCGACCTTAGCGGGAGAGATGAGCAGTACTTC. It encodes CASSFDLSGRDEQYF.

In this sample, this clonotype turned up many times. This chain connects TRBV6-6 to TRBJ2-1, with D unclear. The length of the CDR3 is 16 residues. The germline CDR1 and CDR2 sequences are MNHNY and SVGAGI (reference sequence). V lost 6 bases to trimming and J lost 0 bases, with 15 bases between them. CDR3 amino acids: CASRTGRPGSYNEQFF. The DNA of the CDR3 is TGTGCCAGCAGGACCGGGCGACCGGGCTCCTACAATGAGCAGTTCTTC.

The chain carries TRBV6-1 and TRBJ1-1; no reliable D call. Germline V gene sequence: CDR1 MNHNS, CDR2 SASEGT. V was trimmed by 3 bases and J by 4 bases, leaving 12 bases between them. CDR3 length equals 14 residues. CDR3 DNA sequence: TGTGCCAGCAGTGACCGAGGGAGGAGCACTGAAGCTTTCTTT. Residues: CASSDRGRSTEAFF.

The sample holds many counts of this clonotype. This rearrangement joins TRBV12-3 or TRBV12-4 to TRBJ2-1; D possibly corresponds to TRBD2 (5 bases). The V end was cut by 4 bases, the J end by 6 bases, with 13 bases between. The CDR3 totals 14 residues. The CDR3 region is CASSSRGQGNEQFF. The CDR3 nucleotides are TGTGCCAGCAGTTCGAGAGGGCAAGGCAATGAGCAGTTCTTC.

In this sample, this clonotype turned up many times. The chain couples TRBV5-1 to TRBJ2-7, with 15 bases that match TRBD2. From germline, CDR1 is SGHRS and CDR2 YFSETQ. Unmatched junction bases numbered 1, after V lost 2 bases and J lost 4 bases. The CDR3 loop spans 15 amino acids. The CDR3 DNA follows: TGCGCCAGCAGCTTAGGGACTAGCGGGAGGTACGAGCAGTACTTC. Encoded protein: CASSLGTSGRYEQYF.

This clonotype has a handful of counts. This may come from a read error, since a much larger clone is one base off. The chain uses TRBV3-1 and TRBJ2-1; a possible D gene is TRBD2 (8 bases). The CDR3 totals 15 residues. Germline CDR1 is LGHDT and CDR2 is YNNKEL (reference sequence). V lost 0 bases, J lost 10 bases, and 16 bases lay in between. CDR3 in DNA: TGTGCCAGCAGCCAAGAAACGGGAGGGGGCTACGAGCAGTTCTTC. Residues: CASSQETGGGYEQFF.

This clonotype was observed at least ten times. The chain links TRBV12-3 or TRBV12-4 to TRBJ2-1, with D hard to call. This CDR3 is built from 15 residues. Trimming took 1 base from V and 8 from J, leaving 15 bases between them. The CDR3 sequence is CASSLEVVGVHEQFF. The CDR3 DNA follows: TGTGCCAGCAGTTTAGAGGTGGTCGGAGTCCATGAGCAGTTCTTC.

In its sample, this clonotype was seen many times. The chain links TRBV7-9 to TRBJ2-1; no reliable D call. Trimming stripped 2 bases from V and 6 bases from J, with 14 bases between. CDR1 SEHNR and CDR2 FQNEAQ come from the germline V gene (reference sequence). The CDR3 runs 15 residues. The CDR3 is CASSLWPPKANEQFF. CDR3 nucleotide sequence: TGTGCCAGCAGCTTATGGCCCCCTAAGGCCAATGAGCAGTTCTTC.

J is TRBJ2-2 and V is TRBV20-1, with TRBD1 as a possible D gene (5 bases). There are 15 residues in the CDR3. From germline, CDR1 is DFQATT and CDR2 SNEGSKA (reference sequence). V was cut by 0 bases and J by 0 bases, with 8 bases left in between. CDR3 residues: CSARDFRANTGELFF. The CDR3 region has the DNA TGCAGTGCTAGAGATTTCAGGGCGAACACCGGGGAGCTGTTTTTT.

The chain recombines TRBV6-1 with TRBJ1-2; tentatively, D is TRBD1 (5 bases). The CDR3 sequence is 13 residues long. V was trimmed by 2 bases and J by 6 bases, leaving 10 bases between them. Germline V gives CDR1 MNHNS, CDR2 SASEGT. The CDR3 is CASSELGGDGYTF. The CDR3 nucleotides are TGTGCCAGCAGTGAACTGGGGGGTGATGGCTACACCTTC.

V usage is TRBV2 and J usage is TRBJ2-4, with D possibly matching TRBD2 (6 bases). This CDR3 is 13 amino acids long. Germline CDR1 is SNHLY and CDR2 is FYNNEI. V gave up 6 bases and J gave up 13 bases, with 19 bases separating them. The CDR3 DNA reads as TGTGCCAGCAGAGACCCGACTAGAAATGAGCAGTACTTC. Translating it yields CASRDPTRNEQYF. The full variable domain, in which reference TRBV2 and TRBJ2-4 provide the parts outside the CDR3, is EPEVTQTPSHQVTQMGQEVILRCVPISNHLYFYWYRQILGQKVEFLVSFYNNEISEKSEIFDDQFSVERPDGSNFTLKIRSTKLEDSAMYFCASRDPTRNEQYFGAGTRLSVL.

To note about this clonotype: A clone one base away is much larger, so this may be a read error. Since the CDR3 does not end with the conserved phenylalanine or tryptophan, this likely comes from a read error. The chain links TRBV28 to TRBJ2-7, with D unclear. The CDR3 length is 13 residues. The V and J ends lost 6 bases and 2 bases respectively, with 11 bases between them. Germline values: CDR1 MDHEN, CDR2 SYDVKM. The chain's CDR3 is CASRDSAAYEQYL. The CDR3 bases are TGTGCCAGCAGAGACTCCGCGGCCTACGAGCAGTACCTC.

The chain recombines TRBV4-2 with TRBJ2-3; no clear D. Germline-derived CDR1 and CDR2 are LGHNA and YNFKEQ. The CDR3 has 12 residues. Between the trimmed V and J ends, which lost 7 bases and 2 bases, there was a span of 7 bases. CDR3 in DNA: TGTGCCAGCATTTCTTACACAGATACGCAGTATTTT. Translated: CASISYTDTQYF.

This clonotype appeared many times. The rearrangement joins TRBV28 to TRBJ2-1; no firm D call. Germline V lookup: CDR1 MDHEN, CDR2 SYDVKM. Trimming removed 5 bases at V and 3 bases at J, with 8 bases between. This CDR3 is 13 amino acids long. The CDR3 sequence is CASSATSYNEQFF. CDR3 coding DNA: TGTGCCAGCAGTGCGACAAGCTACAATGAGCAGTTCTTC.